Listed here are 12 T cell receptor beta chains from one sample, sequenced in a study of T-cell reconstitution after alpha-beta-depleted transplantation in children. The authors prepared the TCRbeta library with unique molecular identifiers. TCRdb reprocessed the PCR reads with MiXCR, giving one entry per CDR3 protein. The table has around 670,000 distinct CDR3 sequences, around 13% seen once. The sequences come from PBMCs, collected before TCRalphabeta/CD19-depleted stem cell transplant. These receptors originate from a girl aged 2 to 9 with congenital amegakaryocytic thrombocytopenia, due to receive a stem cell transplant.

Many counts were recorded for this clonotype. The V call is TRBV5-1, the J call TRBJ1-1; D is ambiguous. The CDR3 has 15 residues. Germline-derived CDR1 and CDR2 are SGHRS and YFSETQ. The V end lost 0 bases, the J end lost 0 bases, and 9 bases lay between the germline ends. The CDR3 DNA reads TGCGCCAGCAGCTTGGGATTTAGCATGAACACTGAAGCTTTCTTT. Translating it yields CASSLGFSMNTEAFF.

There are many counts of this clonotype. The rearrangement links TRBV29-1 to TRBJ2-1; 7 bases align to TRBD2. This CDR3 comprises 16 residues. Germline V gene data show CDR1 as SQVTM and CDR2 as ANQGSEA. V shed 2 bases and J 7 bases; nucleotides not matched to a gene: 14. The DNA for the CDR3 is TGCAGCGTTGAATGGCTAGCGGCGAGGTCTAGGAATGAGCAGTTCTTC. Its protein product is CSVEWLAARSRNEQFF.

Many counts were recorded for this clonotype. This chain joins TRBV12-3 or TRBV12-4 and TRBJ2-1; 9 nucleotides line up with TRBD1. This CDR3 is built from 15 residues. Trimming removed 3 bases from V and 8 bases from J; junction bases left unmatched: 8. The CDR3 reads CASSFRGDREDEQFF. The CDR3 coding sequence is TGTGCCAGCAGTTTTAGGGGGGACAGGGAGGATGAGCAGTTCTTC.

In its sample, this clonotype was seen a few times. The genes are TRBV28 and TRBJ2-1, with D perhaps matching TRBD1 (5 bases). Germline V gives CDR1 MDHEN, CDR2 SYDVKM. The CDR3 runs to 12 residues. Trimming cost V 4 bases and J 6 bases, with 7 bases left between them. The DNA of the CDR3 is TGTGCCAGCAGTTCAGGGTTCAATGAGCAGTTCTTC. Amino acids: CASSSGFNEQFF.

This clonotype was counted many times. This chain joins TRBV20-1 and TRBJ1-1; D is unresolved. Trimming took 7 bases from V and 1 from J, leaving 16 bases between them. The CDR3 has 14 residues. Germline lookup yields CDR1 DFQATT and CDR2 SNEGSKA (reference sequence). The CDR3 loop is CSVDGSRANTEAFF. The CDR3, as DNA: TGCAGTGTCGACGGGTCGCGTGCGAACACTGAAGCTTTCTTT.

In its sample, this clonotype was seen a few times. The DNA of the CDR3 is TGTGCCATCATGGGCAGCGGGAGAGCTGAGTACGAGCAGTACTTC. Protein sequence: CAIMGSGRAEYEQYF. V and J are TRBV10-3 and TRBJ2-7, with 8 bases aligning to TRBD2. The CDR3 extends over 15 amino acids. Germline V gives CDR1 ENHRY, CDR2 SYGVKD. J lost 4 bases, V lost 7 bases, and 12 bases had no gene match.

This chain joins TRBV12-3 or TRBV12-4 and TRBJ1-5; D is ambiguous. V dropped 8 bases and J dropped 7 bases, with 18 bases sitting between them. The length of the CDR3 is 14 residues. The CDR3, as DNA: TGTGCCAGCGTTCCCCCTGGGTCGTACCAGCCCCAGCATTTT. Its translation is CASVPPGSYQPQHF.

At least ten counts were recorded for this clonotype. The rearrangement links TRBV12-3 or TRBV12-4 to TRBJ1-5; TRBD1 is a possible D gene (5 bases). The CDR3 is 14 amino acids. Trimming took off 4 bases at V and 4 bases at J, with 11 bases between the two ends. CDR3 sequence reads: CASSSDGANQPQHF. The CDR3 region has the DNA TGTGCCAGCAGTTCCGACGGGGCAAATCAGCCCCAGCATTTT.

The V gene is TRBV5-1, the J gene TRBJ2-7, with TRBD2 identical over 10 bases. With V trimmed by 0 bases and J by 3 bases, 6 bases remained unmatched. Germline V gene data show CDR1 as SGHRS and CDR2 as YFSETQ. This CDR3 region has 16 residues. CDR3 residues: CASSLEQRTSGYEQYF. DNA of the CDR3: TGCGCCAGCAGCTTGGAACAGAGGACTAGCGGCTACGAGCAGTACTTC.

There are many counts of this clonotype. The CDR3 loop is CSAGDQYNEQFF. DNA of the CDR3: TGCAGTGCTGGGGACCAATACAATGAGCAGTTCTTC. The V call is TRBV20-1, the J call TRBJ2-1; either TRBD1 or TRBD2 may fit D (5 bases each). The V end lost 5 bases, the J end lost 4 bases, and 9 bases lay between the germline ends. Germline-derived CDR1 and CDR2 are DFQATT and SNEGSKA (reference sequence). The CDR3 consists of 12 residues.

This clonotype was seen ten or more times. This chain connects TRBV29-1 to TRBJ2-1; 7 bases match TRBD1. The trim removed 4 bases at V and 9 bases at J, leaving 6 bases unmatched. Germline CDR1 and CDR2: SQVTM and ANQGSEA. The CDR3 contains 12 residues. The CDR3 here is CSVGQGFGEQFF. The CDR3, as DNA: TGCAGCGTTGGACAGGGTTTCGGTGAGCAGTTCTTC.

This clonotype was seen more than once but under ten times. This sequence joins TRBV12-3 or TRBV12-4 and TRBJ2-7; 7 bases map to TRBD2. The CDR3 loop spans 15 amino acids. J lost 7 bases, V lost 6 bases, and 15 bases had no gene match. The CDR3 region has the DNA TGTGCCAGCAGGGATTCTAGCGGAGCTAATTCTGAGCAGTACTTC. It codes for CASRDSSGANSEQYF.